One TCR beta chain is described in this entry. The data stem from a study of blood T cell repertoires in COVID-19. In the authors' methods: Reference gene primer amplification in the assay estimated nucleated cell counts. Clones were sequenced by immunoSEQ multiplex PCR, and TCRdb holds only the in-frame ones, with some missing. That table gives V, J and clone size, and the DNA gave D and trimming. The sample has around 190,000 clones, about 79% seen once; the top ten hold over 10%. The CDR3 has 18 residues. The germline CDR1 and CDR2 sequences are LGHDT and YNNKEL (reference sequence). V was pared by 0 bases and J by 6 bases, with 13 bases of the junction left unmatched.

The chain uses TRBV3-1 (or the pseudogene TRBV3-2) and TRBJ2-1; 8 bases match TRBD2. This TCR was sampled from a human donor in a cohort sampled during active COVID-19. Source material: peripheral blood. The DNA for the CDR3 is TGTGCCAGCAGCCAAGATGGGTGGGGGACTAGACGGGGCAATGAGCAGTTCTTC. This codes for CASSQDGWGTRRGNEQFF.